This T cell receptor beta chain originates from a study of blood T cell repertoires in COVID-19. Study as a whole: Spain, Italy and the United States supplied samples that represented acute and convalescent COVID-19.

Original data processing: Amplification with reference gene primers provided the estimates of nucleated cell counts. Profiling relied on immunoSEQ multiplex PCR, and the TCRdb table lists in-frame clones only, not all of them. Clone size and V and J calls were adopted from that table, with D and trimming inferred from the DNA. The table shows roughly 410,000 clones, with around 87% occurring only once. The sample taken for sequencing was peripheral blood. This clonotype was obtained from a woman aged 60-75 years with COVID-19, enrolled during active disease.

CDR3 amino acids: CASSRTGEGGGYTF. The CDR3 region has the DNA TGCGCCAGCAGCCGCACAGGGGAAGGGGGTGGCTACACCTTC. The chain links TRBV4-1 to TRBJ1-2; 7 bases map to TRBD1. V shed 4 bases and J 7 bases; nucleotides not matched to a gene: 9. In germline, CDR1 is MGHRA, CDR2 YSYEKL. This CDR3 comprises 14 residues.